Listed below are T cell receptor beta chains from one sample, sequenced in a study of shared clonotypes between healthy human individuals. Some clones are missing from TCRdb's copy, which holds only in-frame ones; the method was immunoSEQ multiplex PCR. The sample has 450,000 to 500,000 clones; 70% to 85% are singletons. Sequenced sample: PBMCs. Every receptor here comes from a middle-aged woman in good health. Some clones in this sample may be carry-over from other donors' samples. The CDR3 runs from the conserved cysteine through the conserved F or W. D genes are given only for firm matches. Clone sizes are given selectively: once, few, many, or a class where the clone is expanded.

abundance	v_gene	j_gene	d_gene	CDR3nt	CDR3aa
.	TRBV10-3	TRBJ1-1	.	TGTGCCAGCAGGCAAGGGGGCACTGAAGCTTTCTTT	CASRQGGTEAFF
.	TRBV7-3	TRBJ2-1	TRBD2	TGTGCCAGCAGCTTACTAGCGGGAGGGTTTGAGCAGTTCTTC	CASSLLAGGFEQFF
.	TRBV6-5	TRBJ2-6	.	TGTGCCAGCAGTTACTCTCCAGGGGTCGGGGCCAACGTCCTGACTTTC	CASSYSPGVGANVLTF
.	TRBV28	TRBJ2-7	TRBD2	TGTGCCAGCAGTCGGCTAGCGGGAGGGCGGGGGGAGCAGTACTTC	CASSRLAGGRGEQYF
few	TRBV6-1	TRBJ1-2	.	TGTGCCAGCACCCTGGGAGACGAATACTATGGCTACACCTTC	CASTLGDEYYGYTF
.	TRBV5-4	TRBJ2-7	TRBD2	TGTGCCAGCAGGGAGGGGACTAGCGTTGCCTACGAGCAGTACTTC	CASREGTSVAYEQYF
.	TRBV7-2	TRBJ2-2	.	TGTGCCAGCAGCCCCCGGACAGGGAGGGGCGGGGAGCTGTTTTTT	CASSPRTGRGGELFF
.	TRBV10-2	TRBJ1-3	.	TGCGCCAGCCACGGCTCTGGAAACACCATATATTTT	CASHGSGNTIYF
.	TRBV29-1	TRBJ2-3	.	TGCAGCGGCCTGACTGAGTTATATGGCACAGATACGCAGTATTTT	CSGLTELYGTDTQYF
.	TRBV27	TRBJ1-4	.	TGTGCCAGCAGTTCCAGGGGAGCTAATGAAAAACTGTTTTTT	CASSSRGANEKLFF
.	TRBV7-3	TRBJ2-3	.	TGTGCCAGCAGCATGGGACTTAGCACAGATACGCAGTATTTT	CASSMGLSTDTQYF
.	TRBV27	TRBJ2-1	TRBD2	TGTGCCAGCAGTTTCTCTAGCGGGAGGGCCAAAGGTTACAATGAGCAGTTCTTC	CASSFSSGRAKGYNEQFF
.	TRBV4-3	TRBJ2-1	TRBD2	TGCGCCAGCAGCCAAGGATTAGCGGGAGAAGGGTTCAATGAGCAGTTCTTC	CASSQGLAGEGFNEQFF
.	TRBV5-8	TRBJ2-1	TRBD1	TGTGCCAGCAGCTTGAAGGGGGCGCCATGGTTTGAGCAGTTCTTC	CASSLKGAPWFEQFF
.	TRBV28	TRBJ2-7	.	TGTGCCAGCAGTTTCCGGAGGGGGCGGAGCTCCTACGAGCAGTACTTC	CASSFRRGRSSYEQYF
once	TRBV20-1	TRBJ2-3	TRBD2	TGCTCTAGCGGTGACACAGATACGCAGTATTTT	CSSGDTDTQYF
few	TRBV7-9	TRBJ2-5	.	TGTGCCAGCAGCTTAGGAGGGACTCAAGAGACCCAGTACTTC	CASSLGGTQETQYF
many	TRBV29-1	TRBJ1-1	.	TGCAGCGGCGCTACAGGGATGAACACTGAAGCTTTCTTT	CSGATGMNTEAFF
once	TRBV28	TRBJ1-2	.	TGTGCCAGCAGTGCCGTCTCTAGGGTTCCTGGCTACACCTTC	CASSAVSRVPGYTF
.	TRBV7-9	TRBJ2-5	.	TGTGCCAGCAGCCCAGGGGTAGAGACCCAGTACTTC	CASSPGVETQYF
.	TRBV10-3	TRBJ2-3	TRBD1	TGTGCCAGCGGACAGGGAAAGGCAGATACGCAGTATTTT	CASGQGKADTQYF
.	TRBV11-2	TRBJ1-1	.	TGTGCCAGCAGCCTCAGGGGTGGGAGCACTGAAGCTTTCTTT	CASSLRGGSTEAFF
.	TRBV28	TRBJ2-7	.	TGTGCCAGCAGTTTTTCGGAACACTACGAGCAGTACTTC	CASSFSEHYEQYF
.	TRBV25-1	TRBJ1-2	.	TGTGCCAGCAGTGAATGGGGAGTCGTTGGGTCTGGCTACACCTTC	CASSEWGVVGSGYTF
.	TRBV29-1	TRBJ2-7	TRBD1	TGCAGCGTTGGCCCGACAGGGGTCGAGCAGTACTTC	CSVGPTGVEQYF
once	TRBV7-3	TRBJ2-5	TRBD2	TGTGCCAGCAGCTTAGCTAGCGGGGCCGGGGAGACCCAGTACTTC	CASSLASGAGETQYF
few	TRBV7-6	TRBJ1-3	.	TGTGCCAGCAGCCCTGGACAGATCTCTGGAAACACCATATATTTT	CASSPGQISGNTIYF
.	TRBV6-5	TRBJ1-1	.	TGTGCCAGCAGTCGGGGGGGAGGGACTGAAGCTTTCTTT	CASSRGGGTEAFF
once	TRBV19	TRBJ1-5	.	TGTGCCAGTAGTATAGATCTAGCAGGTTATAGCAATCAGCCCCAGCATTTT	CASSIDLAGYSNQPQHF
once	TRBV7-9	TRBJ2-5	.	TGTGCCAGCAGCCGCTTTCGGGATTACGAGACCCAGTACTTC	CASSRFRDYETQYF
few	TRBV7-2	TRBJ1-2	.	TGTGCCAGCAGCCGGACAGAACCCTATGGCTACACCTTC	CASSRTEPYGYTF
.	TRBV2	TRBJ2-7	.	TGTGCCAGCACACCGGCGGGTCAGGGGCCCTCCTACGAGCAGTACTTC	CASTPAGQGPSYEQYF
.	TRBV14	TRBJ2-7	TRBD2	TGTGCCAGCAGCCAAGAAGCGGGACGGCTGAGCTCCTACGAGCAGTACTTC	CASSQEAGRLSSYEQYF
.	TRBV5-4	TRBJ2-5	.	TGTGCCAGCAGCTTGGACAGGAGAAACCCGCAAGAGACCCAGTACTTC	CASSLDRRNPQETQYF
.	TRBV5-4	TRBJ2-6	.	TGTGCCAGCGGTTCGGGGCCCACAGGCTCTGGGGCCAACGTCCTGACTTTC	CASGSGPTGSGANVLTF
large	TRBV5-6	TRBJ1-1	.	TGTGCCAGCAGCCCTCGAGGGGCTTGGACTGAAGCTTTCTTT	CASSPRGAWTEAFF
.	TRBV27	TRBJ1-2	TRBD1	TGTGCCAGCAGTTTATGGGCAGGGGGCGTTTCTGGCTACACCTTC	CASSLWAGGVSGYTF
few	TRBV15	TRBJ1-1	.	TGTGCCACCAGTAGGGGGAATAGGAACACTGAAGCTTTCTTT	CATSRGNRNTEAFF
once	TRBV7-3	TRBJ2-4	TRBD1	TGTGCCAGCAGCCAAGGGACAGGGGGAGGAACCAAAAACATTCAGTACTTC	CASSQGTGGGTKNIQYF
.	TRBV6-1	TRBJ1-1	TRBD1	TGTGCCAACGCTCTGGACAGGGGCACTGAAGCTTTCTTT	CANALDRGTEAFF
.	TRBV7-2	TRBJ2-7	TRBD1	TGTGCCAGCAGCTTAGCAGGGGGCAAGTCCTACGAGCAGTACTTC	CASSLAGGKSYEQYF
.	TRBV7-3	TRBJ2-2	.	TGTGCCAGCAGCTTAAATCAGGAGCTGAACACCGGGGAGCTGTTTTTT	CASSLNQELNTGELFF
.	TRBV5-1	TRBJ1-1	.	TGCGCCAGCAGCCCGATGACAGCGAACACTGAAGCTTTCTTT	CASSPMTANTEAFF
.	TRBV7-2	TRBJ2-1	.	TGTGCCAGCAGCTCCATGCGGGGAACTTCTAGCTCCTACAATGAGCAGTTCTTC	CASSSMRGTSSSYNEQFF
.	TRBV4-2	TRBJ2-7	TRBD2	TGTGCCAGCAGCCACCCCCCCCTAGCGGGAGGGCTCTACGAGCAGTACTTC	CASSHPPLAGGLYEQYF
.	TRBV9	TRBJ2-5	.	TGTGCCAGCAGTAGGCAACAAGAGACCCAGTACTTC	CASSRQQETQYF
.	TRBV23-1	TRBJ2-1	.	TGCGCCAGCAGTCACGAACGGCAGGGTAATTCCAATGAGCAGTTCTTC	CASSHERQGNSNEQFF
.	TRBV2	TRBJ1-2	.	TGTGCCAGCAGTGTCGTGGACTCCTATGGCTACACCTTC	CASSVVDSYGYTF
.	TRBV6-1	TRBJ2-5	.	TGTGCCAGCAGTGGGAATCCCAGAGAGACCCAGTACTTC	CASSGNPRETQYF
.	TRBV5-1	TRBJ2-1	.	TGCGCCAGCAGCCTCGGAAGCTCCTACAATGAGCAGTTCTTC	CASSLGSSYNEQFF
.	TRBV4-1	TRBJ2-3	TRBD1	TGCGCCAGCAGCCCAGGGGACAGAGTTAACACAGATACGCAGTATTTT	CASSPGDRVNTDTQYF
.	TRBV5-1	TRBJ2-7	.	TGCGCCAGCAGCCTACGTCGTCGGGGGAAGTCCTACGAGCAGTACTTC	CASSLRRRGKSYEQYF
.	TRBV20-1	TRBJ2-1	.	TGCAGTGCTTCGTTGGGTGAGCAGTTCTTC	CSASLGEQFF
.	TRBV18	TRBJ2-7	.	TGTGCCAGCTCACCCCGGACTAAACCATACGAGCAGTACTTC	CASSPRTKPYEQYF
few	TRBV6-6	TRBJ1-1	.	TGTGCCAGCAGTTCGCAAGATCGTGAAGCTTTCTTT	CASSSQDREAFF